These 28 T cell receptor beta chains came from one sample sequenced in a study of patients and donors after allogeneic stem cell transplantation. TCRdb called the RT-PCR reads again in MiXCR, with one record for every CDR3 protein. The top ten clones hold 5.5% to 6.5% of a sample with about a million distinct CDR3 sequences, about 20% of them seen once. Source material: blood, either unsorted or a sorted T cell fraction (not recorded which). These receptors were taken from a human donor who was either an allogeneic HSCT recipient or a stem cell or donor lymphocyte infusion donor (not recorded which). It is not recorded whose cells these are; they may come from a transplant donor.

This chain links TRBV12-5 with TRBJ2-1, with 8 nucleotides matching TRBD2. The CDR3 sequence is 14 residues long. J gave up 5 bases and V 7 bases, and 7 bases lay outside the gene matches. Germline CDR1 and CDR2: LGHNT and FRNRAP. CDR3: CASVPTSANNEQFF. For the CDR3, the DNA is TGTGCTAGTGTCCCGACTAGCGCCAACAATGAGCAGTTCTTC.

There are a few counts of this clonotype. The J gene is TRBJ1-6, the V gene TRBV7-9; D remains ambiguous. The CDR3 is made up of 16 amino acids. CDR1 and CDR2 from the germline V gene are SEHNR and FQNEAQ (reference sequence). The V end lost 5 bases, the J end lost 0 bases, and 11 bases lay between the germline ends. CDR3 nucleotides: TGTGCCAGCAGCAACCAGATGAGCTCCTATAATTCACCCCTCCACTTT. This codes for CASSNQMSSYNSPLHF.

This chain links TRBV25-1 with TRBJ2-7; TRBD1 might be the D (5 bases). Germline V gene data show CDR1 as MGHDK and CDR2 as SYGVNS. Between the trimmed V and J ends, which lost 5 bases and 7 bases, there was a span of 12 bases. The CDR3 totals 12 residues. This CDR3 is CASSQEKGEQYF. The CDR3 coding sequence is TGTGCCAGCAGTCAAGAAAAGGGGGAGCAGTACTTC.

This chain connects TRBV5-1 to TRBJ1-2, with 8 bases lining up with TRBD1. The CDR3 runs 14 residues. With V trimmed by 0 bases and J by 8 bases, 6 bases remained unmatched. The germline CDR1 and CDR2 sequences are SGHRS and YFSETQ. The CDR3 spells CASSLETGAHGYTF. The CDR3 DNA reads TGCGCCAGCAGCTTGGAGACAGGGGCGCACGGCTACACCTTC. Together with reference TRBV5-1 and TRBJ1-2, the CDR3 gives the full variable domain: KAGVTQTPRYLIKTRGQQVTLSCSPISGHRSVSWYQQTPGQGLQFLFEYFSETQRNKGNFPGRFSGRQFSNSRSEMNVSTLELGDSALYLCASSLETGAHGYTFGSGTRLTVV.

This clonotype was counted many times. J is TRBJ1-5 and V is TRBV12-3 or TRBV12-4; D remains unclear. This CDR3 is 16 amino acids long. Trimming took 6 bases from V and 6 from J, leaving 21 bases between them. CDR3 coding DNA: TGTGCCAGCAGCAAATCCTCGGGCCCAACGGGTCAGCCCCAGCATTTT. Protein product: CASSKSSGPTGQPQHF.

Only a few counts were recorded for this clonotype. The chain employs TRBV7-3 and TRBJ2-3, with D possibly being TRBD1 (6 bases). V shed 5 bases and J shed 3 bases, with 21 bases lying between them. The germline gives CDR1 SGHTA, CDR2 FQGTGA. The CDR3 loop spans 17 amino acids. The CDR3 coding sequence is TGTGCCAGCAGCAAAGGGGGTCGGAAGGTGGGGACAGATACGCAGTATTTT. Translating it yields CASSKGGRKVGTDTQYF.

This clonotype was counted between two and nine times. V and J are TRBV29-1 and TRBJ2-4; tentatively, D is TRBD1 (5 bases). Trimming removed 3 bases from V and 4 bases from J, with 10 bases in between. The CDR3 length is 13 residues. Germline V lookup: CDR1 SQVTM, CDR2 ANQGSEA. The CDR3 DNA reads TGCAGCGTTGAGCTGCCAGGGAAAAACATTCAGTACTTC. It encodes CSVELPGKNIQYF.

There are a few counts of this clonotype. The V and J genes are TRBV20-1 and TRBJ1-2; D gene uncertain. Trimming took 3 bases from V and 4 from J, leaving 12 bases between them. This CDR3 comprises 13 residues. CDR1 DFQATT and CDR2 SNEGSKA come from the germline V gene (reference sequence). CDR3 region: CSASTEAFYGYTF. DNA for the CDR3: TGCAGTGCTAGTACCGAAGCCTTCTATGGCTACACCTTC.

The chain joins TRBV7-9 to TRBJ2-1; TRBD2 aligns across 12 bases. The V and J ends lost 4 bases and 14 bases, in that order; junction bases with no gene match: 12. Germline V CDR1 and CDR2: SEHNR, FQNEAQ (reference sequence). The CDR3 is made up of 15 amino acids. CDR3 in DNA: TGTGCCAGCAGCTACGTGACTAGCGGGGGAATAACTGAGTTCTTC. Protein product: CASSYVTSGGITEFF.

The chain links TRBV6-5 to TRBJ2-3; no clear D. The CDR3 totals 13 residues. Between the trimmed V and J ends, which lost 2 bases and 6 bases, there was a span of 9 bases. Looked up from germline, CDR1 is MNHEY and CDR2 is SVGAGI. The CDR3 DNA reads TGTGCCAGCAGTTACCAACGGTCCGATACGCAGTATTTT. Protein sequence: CASSYQRSDTQYF.

The chain carries TRBV15 and TRBJ1-4; TRBD1 matches 7 bases. V dropped 8 bases and J dropped 0; count of bases not matched to a gene: 6. This CDR3 spans 15 amino acids. CDR1 is LNHNV and CDR2 is YYDKDF in the germline V gene (reference sequence). CDR3 DNA sequence: TGTGCCACCGAGGACAGGAGTGCAACTAATGAAAAACTGTTTTTT. Its translation is CATEDRSATNEKLFF.

This clonotype was recorded a few times. The chain couples TRBV30 to TRBJ2-7, with D uncertain. This CDR3 is 14 amino acids long. The V end lost 0 bases, the J end lost 4 bases, and 13 bases lay between the germline ends. Germline CDR1 GTSNPN, CDR2 SVGIG (reference sequence). The CDR3 sequence: CAWSVGTENYEQYF. The CDR3 coding sequence is TGTGCCTGGAGTGTGGGAACAGAAAATTACGAGCAGTACTTC.

This sequence joins TRBV11-2 and TRBJ1-2; 8 bases align to TRBD1. This CDR3 has 13 residues. The germline CDR1 and CDR2 sequences are SGHAT and FQNNGV. Losses at the gene ends were 7 bases for V and 2 bases for J; bases not matched to a gene: 3. The CDR3 loop is CASIGTGNYGYTF. The CDR3 DNA sequence: TGTGCCAGCATCGGGACAGGAAACTATGGCTACACCTTC.

This clonotype came up a few times. The chain recombines TRBV7-9 with TRBJ1-1, with a possible D match to TRBD1 (6 bases). The germline V and J ends were trimmed by 5 bases and 3 bases, with 16 bases remaining between them. In germline, CDR1 is SEHNR, CDR2 FQNEAQ (reference sequence). This CDR3 region has 15 residues. The DNA for the CDR3 is TGTGCCAGCAGCCCTGCGGGAGGGGGACACACTGAAGCTTTCTTT. This sequence encodes CASSPAGGGHTEAFF. The full variable domain, in which reference TRBV7-9 and TRBJ1-1 provide the parts outside the CDR3, is DTGVSQNPRHKITKRGQNVTFRCDPISEHNRLYWYRQTLGQGPEFLTYFQNEAQLEKSRLLSDRFSAERPKGSFSTLEIQRTEQGDSAMYLCASSPAGGGHTEAFFGQGTRLTVV.

This clonotype was picked up many times. J is TRBJ2-5 and V is TRBV7-2; a possible D gene is TRBD2 (6 bases). Germline V gene lookup returns CDR1 SGHTA and CDR2 FQGNSA. V lost 4 bases to trimming and J lost 3 bases, with 15 bases between them. This CDR3 comprises 15 residues. This CDR3 is CASSSLRGSKETQYF. CDR3 bases: TGTGCCAGCAGCTCACTTCGGGGGTCGAAAGAGACCCAGTACTTC.

For the CDR3, the DNA is TGTGCCAGCAGTTACTACAGCAATAATTCACCCCTCCACTTT. Protein product: CASSYYSNNSPLHF. V is TRBV6-2 or TRBV6-3 and J is TRBJ1-6, with unresolved D. Deletions cut 1 base from V and 5 bases from J, with 6 bases between. The CDR3 spans 14 residues. The germline V gene encodes CDR1 MNHEY and CDR2 SVGEGT.

This sequence joins TRBV20-1 and TRBJ1-5; weak D call: TRBD1 (6 bases). Between the trimmed V and J ends, which lost 3 bases and 6 bases, there was a span of 18 bases. CDR3 length: 15 residues. In germline, CDR1 is DFQATT, CDR2 SNEGSKA (reference sequence). In DNA, the CDR3 is TGCAGTGCTAGGGCCTCGGGGGGCCCGGGTCAGCCCCAGCATTTT. This gives the protein CSARASGGPGQPQHF.

A few counts support this clonotype. This sequence joins TRBV30 and TRBJ2-3; D is unresolved. V gave up 0 bases and J gave up 1 base, with 5 bases separating them. CDR1 GTSNPN and CDR2 SVGIG come from the germline V gene (reference sequence). This CDR3 contains 13 residues. The CDR3 DNA reads TGTGCCTGGAGTGTTGCAGGCACAGATACGCAGTATTTT. Protein sequence: CAWSVAGTDTQYF.

This clonotype was seen only a few times. This chain connects TRBV20-1 to TRBJ2-3; a possible D gene is TRBD1 (6 bases). The germline V gene encodes CDR1 DFQATT and CDR2 SNEGSKA (reference sequence). The ends were cut back, 6 bases at V and 2 bases at J, with 27 bases in the middle. The CDR3 contains 18 residues. The CDR3 nucleotides read TGCAGTGCGCACTCCAAGAGGAGGCAGGGGAAAGTCACAGATACGCAGTATTTT. The encoded protein is CSAHSKRRQGKVTDTQYF.

This clonotype has more than one count but fewer than ten. This chain uses TRBV7-9 with TRBJ2-3; tentative D call: TRBD1 (6 bases). The V and J ends lost 5 bases and 2 bases respectively, with 17 bases between them. Looked up from germline, CDR1 is SEHNR and CDR2 is FQNEAQ (reference sequence). The length of the CDR3 is 16 residues. The CDR3 DNA follows: TGTGCCAGCAGCGATAAAGGGGGACAAATCACAGATACGCAGTATTTT. Translation: CASSDKGGQITDTQYF.

This clonotype was seen a handful of times. CDR3 in DNA: TGCGCCAGCAGCTCGCCTTTACAGGGGCCAACTTATGGCTACACCTTC. Translated, it gives CASSSPLQGPTYGYTF. V usage is TRBV5-1 and J usage is TRBJ1-2, with TRBD1 matching 7 bases. Germline V CDR1 and CDR2: SGHRS, YFSETQ. CDR3 length: 16 residues. J gave up 5 bases and V 3 bases, and 13 bases lay outside the gene matches.

This chain joins TRBV15 and TRBJ2-3; D not resolved. This CDR3 is built from 15 residues. Germline CDR1 LNHNV, CDR2 YYDKDF (reference sequence). The V gene lost 4 bases and the J gene lost 1 base, with 12 bases spanning the gap. The DNA for the CDR3 is TGTGCCACCAGCACCCTAGGGTATCGCACAGATACGCAGTATTTT. Its protein is CATSTLGYRTDTQYF. Full variable domain (outside the CDR3, taken from reference TRBV15 and TRBJ2-3): DAMVIQNPRYQVTQFGKPVTLSCSQTLNHNVMYWYQQKSSQAPKLLFHYYDKDFNNEADTPDNFQSRRPNTSFCFLDIRSPGLGDTAMYLCATSTLGYRTDTQYFGPGTRLTVL.

This sequence joins TRBV2 and TRBJ2-1, with 11 bases that match TRBD2. After removal of 6 bases from V and 4 bases from J, the junction contained 8 bases not matched to a gene. CDR1 is SNHLY and CDR2 is FYNNEI in the germline V gene. The CDR3 is 16 residues long. The DNA of the CDR3 is TGTGCCAGCAGCGTAACCGGGACTAGCGGATACAATGAGCAGTTCTTC. Amino acids: CASSVTGTSGYNEQFF.

The chain combines TRBV20-1 with TRBJ1-2; no definite D call. The CDR3 is 14 amino acids. Trimming stripped 6 bases from V and 1 base from J, with 15 bases between. Germline V gene data show CDR1 as DFQATT and CDR2 as SNEGSKA (reference sequence). CDR3 residues: CSARKGSGNYGYTF. Here the CDR3 DNA reads TGCAGTGCGAGAAAGGGATCGGGTAACTATGGCTACACCTTC.

The sample holds a few counts of this clonotype. The rearrangement uses TRBV10-3 and TRBJ1-4, with D unclear. CDR3 length equals 14 residues. Germline V gives CDR1 ENHRY, CDR2 SYGVKD. Deletions cut 10 bases from V and 5 bases from J, with 17 bases between. CDR3: CATQARVGNEKLFF. DNA of the CDR3: TGTGCCACCCAGGCGAGGGTCGGCAATGAAAAACTGTTTTTT.

The chain uses TRBV28 and TRBJ1-3; 7 nucleotides align to TRBD1. Germline V gene lookup returns CDR1 MDHEN and CDR2 SYDVKM. The CDR3 covers 17 residues. J lost 0 bases, V lost 7 bases, and 12 bases had no gene match. The CDR3 sequence is CASTSWDSSSSGNTIYF. As DNA, the CDR3 is TGTGCCAGCACCAGCTGGGACAGCTCTTCCTCTGGAAACACCATATATTTT.

Of note for this clonotype: The junction departs from the called germline gene at one end, perhaps through a read error. This chain joins TRBV3-1 and TRBJ2-2, with no clear D. The germline V gene encodes CDR1 LGHDT and CDR2 YNNKEL (reference sequence). The CDR3 length is 15 residues. CDR3 nucleotides: TGTGACAGCAGCCTAGGTGGCTTGAACACCGGGGAGCTGTTTTTT. It translates to CDSSLGGLNTGELFF.

The gene calls are TRBV7-9 and TRBJ2-1; 8 bases line up with TRBD2. The V and J ends lost 0 bases and 8 bases, in that order; junction bases with no gene match: 6. Germline loops: CDR1 SEHNR, CDR2 FQNEAQ (reference sequence). The CDR3 runs 15 residues. The DNA for the CDR3 is TGTGCCAGCAGCTTAGCTGGGGCGGGGGGCTATGAGCAGTTCTTC. It yields the protein CASSLAGAGGYEQFF.